A selection of T cell receptor beta chains follows, all from one sample in a study of OX40 agonist ivuxolimab in advanced cancers. Profiled with immunoSEQ multiplex PCR; TCRdb holds only in-frame clones, not every one. The data contain 65,000 to 95,000 clones, 91% of them singletons. The sample in question was CD4+ or CD8+ T cells sorted from blood, obtained in a trial of the OX40 agonist ivuxolimab. Receptors originate from an adult with an advanced solid tumor such as melanoma, head and neck, liver or kidney cancer. The conserved cysteine and the conserved F or W are not part of the CDR3 here.

V: TRBV19; J: TRBJ2-1; CDR3: ASSTQWEGGEQF
V: TRBV28; J: TRBJ2-7; CDR3: ASRDPAHYVYEQY
V: TRBV9; J: TRBJ2-6; CDR3: ASSLRGSGANVLT
V: TRBV7-2; J: TRBJ2-3; CDR3: ASSYRGRGTDTQY
V: TRBV19; J: TRBJ2-3; CDR3: ASSMLDTQY
V: TRBV7-2; J: TRBJ2-7; CDR3: ASSFESTTVTYEQY
V: TRBV2; J: TRBJ2-2; CDR3: ASKTGPGELF
V: TRBV7-9; J: TRBJ1-2; CDR3: ASSMNREDGYT
V: TRBV5-1; J: TRBJ2-3; CDR3: ASSLWGNADTQY
V: TRBV7-9; J: TRBJ1-2; CDR3: ASSLDTNAGGYT
V: TRBV27; J: TRBJ2-7; CDR3: ASSSVGKQY
V: TRBV30; J: TRBJ2-3; CDR3: AWAIPGASPTDTQY
V: TRBV6-1; J: TRBJ2-5; CDR3: ASRGWGLGETQY
V: TRBV18; J: TRBJ1-2; CDR3: ASSPLEDPYGYT
V: TRBV9; J: TRBJ2-1; CDR3: ASSPRSGGGNNEQF
V: TRBV27; J: TRBJ2-3; CDR3: ASSLGRQPSDTQY
V: TRBV9; J: TRBJ2-3; CDR3: ASSAMGLSTDTQY
V: TRBV5-8; J: TRBJ2-2; CDR3: ASSLAVGELF
V: TRBV27; J: TRBJ2-7; CDR3: ASNPGLGLGEQY
V: TRBV4-1; J: TRBJ2-7; CDR3: ASSQGTSGEPYEQY
V: TRBV9; J: TRBJ2-6; CDR3: ASSAQVTGANVLT
V: TRBV19; J: TRBJ2-1; CDR3: ASSKPGLAQQF
V: TRBV6-1; J: TRBJ1-3; CDR3: ASSEQGRSWNTIY
V: TRBV30; J: TRBJ1-1; CDR3: AWSVGEKNTEAF
V: TRBV27; J: TRBJ2-1; CDR3: ASSRTRLAGGQF
V: TRBV11-2; J: TRBJ1-2; CDR3: ASSLDRSAYYGYT
V: TRBV5-4; J: TRBJ2-7; CDR3: ASSSQRADEQY
V: TRBV19; J: TRBJ2-2; CDR3: ASTPSGHTGELF
V: TRBV4-1; J: TRBJ2-6; CDR3: ASSQGLAYSGANVLT
V: TRBV5-1; J: TRBJ2-7; CDR3: ASSLVGQGAYEQY
V: TRBV11-2; J: TRBJ2-1; CDR3: ASSAMEANNEQF
V: TRBV5-1; J: TRBJ2-3; CDR3: ASSQDSSSTDTQY
V: TRBV5-1; J: TRBJ2-1; CDR3: ASSLSGLGYEQF
V: TRBV4-3; J: TRBJ2-7; CDR3: ASSQGLAGDYEQY
V: TRBV7-2; J: TRBJ2-5; CDR3: ASSQRELQETQY
V: TRBV19; J: TRBJ2-1; CDR3: ASSPYGLAVNEQF
V: TRBV28; J: TRBJ1-2; CDR3: ASSLRDSLGYT
V: TRBV30; J: TRBJ1-3; CDR3: AWSVRDSSGNTIY
V: TRBV15; J: TRBJ2-2; CDR3: ATLGRGNTGELF
V: TRBV4-1; J: TRBJ1-5; CDR3: ASSQDPGFVRPQH
V: TRBV7-2; J: TRBJ2-7; CDR3: ASSPARGLGGLYEQY
V: TRBV5-4; J: TRBJ1-1; CDR3: ASSLQLQGTEAF
V: TRBV5-1; J: TRBJ2-7; CDR3: ASSWGIGGSYEQY
V: TRBV11-2; J: TRBJ1-3; CDR3: ASSAGDRGLGNTIY
V: TRBV9; J: TRBJ2-2; CDR3: ASSPHMNTGELF
V: TRBV7-2; J: TRBJ1-2; CDR3: ASSSTVIAGYT
V: TRBV10-3; J: TRBJ1-2; CDR3: AISESGAVNYGYT
V: TRBV6-1; J: TRBJ2-2; CDR3: ASSVGGFTGELF
V: TRBV10-2; J: TRBJ2-3; CDR3: ASRLGLAGDTQY
V: TRBV4-2; J: TRBJ2-7; CDR3: ASSRSGAENYEQY
V: TRBV10-2; J: TRBJ2-1; CDR3: ASSDAGTSEPRRPYNEQF
V: TRBV28; J: TRBJ2-3; CDR3: ASSLLGQGGDTQY
V: TRBV5-4; J: TRBJ2-1; CDR3: ASSLGGTNEQF
V: TRBV30; J: TRBJ1-1; CDR3: AWDGRRKGAF
V: TRBV5-1; J: TRBJ2-1; CDR3: ASSLEGRETNEQF
V: TRBV30; J: TRBJ1-5; CDR3: AWSADPRDRANQPQH